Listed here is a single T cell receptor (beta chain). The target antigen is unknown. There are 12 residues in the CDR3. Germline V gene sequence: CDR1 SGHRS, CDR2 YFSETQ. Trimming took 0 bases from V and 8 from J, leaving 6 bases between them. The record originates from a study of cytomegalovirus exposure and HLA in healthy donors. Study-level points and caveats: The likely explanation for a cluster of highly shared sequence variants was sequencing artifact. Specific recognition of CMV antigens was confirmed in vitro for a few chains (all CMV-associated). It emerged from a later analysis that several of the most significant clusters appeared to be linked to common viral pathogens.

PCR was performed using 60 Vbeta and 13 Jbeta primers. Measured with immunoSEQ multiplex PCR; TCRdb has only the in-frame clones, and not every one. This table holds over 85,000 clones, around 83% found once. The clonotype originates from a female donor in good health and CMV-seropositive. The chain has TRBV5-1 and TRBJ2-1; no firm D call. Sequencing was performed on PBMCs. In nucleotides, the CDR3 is TGCGCCAGCAGCTTGGAAGCGTATGAGCAGTTCTTC. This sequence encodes CASSLEAYEQFF. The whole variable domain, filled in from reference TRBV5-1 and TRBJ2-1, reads KAGVTQTPRYLIKTRGQQVTLSCSPISGHRSVSWYQQTPGQGLQFLFEYFSETQRNKGNFPGRFSGRQFSNSRSEMNVSTLELGDSALYLCASSLEAYEQFFGPGTRLTVL.